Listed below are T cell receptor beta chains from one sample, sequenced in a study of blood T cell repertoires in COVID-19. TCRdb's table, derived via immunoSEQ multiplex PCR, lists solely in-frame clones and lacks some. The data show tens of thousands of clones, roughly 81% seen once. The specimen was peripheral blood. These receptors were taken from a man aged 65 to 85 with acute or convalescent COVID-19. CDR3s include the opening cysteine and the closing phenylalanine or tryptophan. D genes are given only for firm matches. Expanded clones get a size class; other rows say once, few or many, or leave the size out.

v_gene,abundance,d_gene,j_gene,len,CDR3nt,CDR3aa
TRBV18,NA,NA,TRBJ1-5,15,TGTGCCAGCTCACCAGCCAGTAATAGCAATCAGCCCCAGCATTTT,CASSPASNSNQPQHF
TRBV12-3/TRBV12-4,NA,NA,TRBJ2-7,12,TGTGCCAGCAGTTCCTACCGGGACGAGCAGTACTTC,CASSSYRDEQYF
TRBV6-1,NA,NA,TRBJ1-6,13,TGTGCCAGCAGTGAAGCCCGCGGTTCACCCCTCCACTTT,CASSEARGSPLHF
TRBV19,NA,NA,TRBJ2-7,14,TGTGCCAGTAGTATGAGGGACATTACCTACGAGCAGTACTTC,CASSMRDITYEQYF
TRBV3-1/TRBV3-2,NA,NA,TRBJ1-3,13,TGTGCCAGCAGCCAAGTCGAGGGAAACACCATATATTTT,CASSQVEGNTIYF
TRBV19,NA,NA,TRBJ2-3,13,TGTGCCAGTAGTTCCGGGGACACAGATACGCAGTATTTT,CASSSGDTDTQYF
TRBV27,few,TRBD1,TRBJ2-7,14,TGTGCCAGCAGCCGGGACAGCTATCCCTACGAGCAGTACTTC,CASSRDSYPYEQYF
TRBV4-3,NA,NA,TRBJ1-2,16,TGCGCCAGCAGCCAAGAATGGGGAGACGAAGGCTATGGCTACACCTTC,CASSQEWGDEGYGYTF
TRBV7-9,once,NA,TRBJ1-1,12,TGTGCCAGCAGCCCCTTCGACGGGGAAGCTTTCTTT,CASSPFDGEAFF
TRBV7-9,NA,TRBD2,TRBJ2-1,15,TGTGCCAGCAGCTTAGAGGGACTAGCGGGGGCCGAGCAGTTCTTC,CASSLEGLAGAEQFF
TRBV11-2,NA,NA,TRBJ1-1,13,TGTGCCAGCAGCTGGAACAGGGATACTGAAGCTTTCTTT,CASSWNRDTEAFF
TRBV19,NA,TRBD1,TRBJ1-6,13,TGTGCCAGTAGTGGGACAGGGGATTCACCCCTCCACTTT,CASSGTGDSPLHF
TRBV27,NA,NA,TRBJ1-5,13,TGTGCCAGCAGTTTTCTTAGCAATCAGCCCCAGCATTTT,CASSFLSNQPQHF
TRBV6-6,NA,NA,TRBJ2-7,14,TGTGCCAGCAGTTCTCCTGGACAGACGCCCGAGCAGTACTTC,CASSSPGQTPEQYF
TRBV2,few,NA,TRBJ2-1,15,TGTGCCAGCAGCACCAGCAGGGGCGGCTACAATGAGCAGTTCTTC,CASSTSRGGYNEQFF
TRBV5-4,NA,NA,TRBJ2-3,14,TGTGCCAGCAGCAGGGACTCCACCACAGATACGCAGTATTTT,CASSRDSTTDTQYF
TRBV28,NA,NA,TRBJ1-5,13,TGTGCCAGCAGTTCCCCCCTGGAGCAACCCCAGCATTTT,CASSSPLEQPQHF
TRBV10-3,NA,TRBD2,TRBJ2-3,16,TGTGCCATCAGCGATGGGACTAGCGTGGGCACAGATACGCAGTATTTT,CAISDGTSVGTDTQYF
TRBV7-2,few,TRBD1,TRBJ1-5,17,TGTGCCAGCAGCTTAGGGATGGACAGGGCGGTGGGTCAGCCCCAGCATTTT,CASSLGMDRAVGQPQHF
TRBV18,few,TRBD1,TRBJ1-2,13,TGTGCCAGCTCACCGGACAGGGTCTATGGCTACACCTTC,CASSPDRVYGYTF
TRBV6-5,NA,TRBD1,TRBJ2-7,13,TGTGCCAGCAGTAGGGACAGAAGTTACGAGCAGTACTTC,CASSRDRSYEQYF
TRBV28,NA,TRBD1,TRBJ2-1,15,TGTGCCAGCAGTTCACCGGGACAGGGTTCCCTGGAGCAGTTCTTC,CASSSPGQGSLEQFF
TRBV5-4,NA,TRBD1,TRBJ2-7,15,TGTGCCAGCAGCTCGGGACAGGGGGTGACCTACGAGCAGTACTTC,CASSSGQGVTYEQYF
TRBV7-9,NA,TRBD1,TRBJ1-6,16,TGTGCCAGCAGCTTAGCGCTCCCAGGGGGCGTTTCACCCCTCCACTTT,CASSLALPGGVSPLHF
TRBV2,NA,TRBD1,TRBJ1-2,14,TGTGCCAGCAGTGTAGCAGGGGGCGCGGATGGCTACACCTTC,CASSVAGGADGYTF
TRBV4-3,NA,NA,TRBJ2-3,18,TGCGCCAGCAGCCAAGGGGTTTTTGGAGCGGAAAGCACAGATACGCAGTATTTT,CASSQGVFGAESTDTQYF